This T cell receptor (beta chain) was recovered during a study of cytomegalovirus exposure and HLA in healthy donors. The V gene end was trimmed by 2 bases and the J gene end by 3 bases; junction bases not matched to a gene: 8. The germline V gene encodes CDR1 GTSNPN and CDR2 SVGIG (reference sequence). The CDR3 sequence is 18 residues long. Data came from immunoSEQ multiplex PCR; TCRdb stores just in-frame clones and leaves some out. Among about 360,000 clones listed, roughly 88% were seen once. The clonotype comes from a woman under 30 in good health and CMV-seronegative. This chain connects TRBV30 to TRBJ2-2, with TRBD2 matching over 14 bases. The sequenced sample consisted of PBMCs. As DNA, the CDR3 is TGTGCCTGGAGTCCGACCTGGGGACTAGCGGGAGACACCGGGGAGCTGTTTTTT. Amino acid sequence: CAWSPTWGLAGDTGELFF.